The 27 T cell receptor beta chains below come from one sample, sequenced in a study of T cells after yellow fever vaccination. TCRdb reanalysed the 5' RACE reads using MiXCR and keeps one entry per CDR3 protein. The sample contains a few hundred thousand distinct CDR3 sequences, 7% to 9% of which appear only once. The source was PBMCs, collected 45 days after the first yellow fever vaccination. The receptor set was obtained from a man between 18 and 35 years old who received the YFV17D yellow fever vaccine.

This clonotype has just a few counts. The chain recombines TRBV19 with TRBJ1-1; 10 bases agree with TRBD1. Germline-derived CDR1 and CDR2 are LNHDA and SQIVND (reference sequence). The CDR3 spans 14 residues. The trim removed 4 bases at V and 4 bases at J, leaving 3 bases unmatched. In DNA, the CDR3 is TGTGCCAGTAGTACCCGGGACAGGGGCACTGAAGCTTTCTTT. Amino acids: CASSTRDRGTEAFF. The whole variable domain, remainder taken from reference TRBV19 and TRBJ1-1, is DGGITQSPKYLFRKEGQNVTLSCEQNLNHDAMYWYRQDPGQGLRLIYYSQIVNDFQKGDIAEGYSVSREKKESFPLTVTSAQKNPTAFYLCASSTRDRGTEAFFGQGTRLTVV.

CDR3 in DNA: TGCGCCAGCAGCCAACTCGTAAGCTCCTACAATGAGCAGTTCTTC. Translated, it gives CASSQLVSSYNEQFF. The V and J genes are TRBV4-1 and TRBJ2-1, with no clear D. In germline, CDR1 is MGHRA, CDR2 YSYEKL. This CDR3 has 15 amino acids. The V and J ends lost 2 bases and 0 bases respectively, with 8 bases between them.

This clonotype was recorded a few times. The chain recombines TRBV30 with TRBJ1-5, with TRBD1 matching 8 bases. CDR1 and CDR2 (germline): GTSNPN, SVGIG (reference sequence). This CDR3 has 13 amino acids. After removal of 2 bases from V and 9 bases from J, the junction contained 6 bases not matched to a gene. CDR3 bases: TGTGCCTGGAGTTGGACAGGGCCCGGGCCCCAGCATTTT. This codes for CAWSWTGPGPQHF.

The rearrangement joins TRBV20-1 to TRBJ2-7; D is possibly TRBD1 (6 bases). The CDR3 runs 15 residues. Germline CDR1 reads DFQATT; CDR2 reads SNEGSKA (reference sequence). V lost 1 base and J 1 base, leaving 14 bases between the germline ends. The CDR3: CSARAASDSSYEQYF. CDR3 in DNA: TGCAGTGCTAGAGCAGCTTCGGACAGTTCCTACGAGCAGTACTTC.

The sample holds a few counts of this clonotype. The genes are TRBV4-2 and TRBJ2-3, with 9 bases fitting TRBD2. V was clipped by 1 base and J by 7 bases; unmatched bases: 6. Germline V gene lookup returns CDR1 LGHNA and CDR2 YNFKEQ. CDR3 size: 15 residues. CDR3 residues: CASSQGGGGANTQYF. The CDR3, as DNA: TGTGCCAGCAGCCAAGGCGGGGGGGGAGCGAATACGCAGTATTTT.

This clonotype has a count of ten or more. The rearrangement uses TRBV20-1 and TRBJ2-1; 12 nucleotides align to TRBD2. The CDR3 is made up of 14 amino acids. The J segment lost 4 bases and the V segment lost 2 bases, leaving 0 bases of the junction unmatched. Germline CDR1 is DFQATT and CDR2 is SNEGSKA (reference sequence). As DNA, the CDR3 is TGCAGTGCTAGACTAGCGGGGGGGTACAATGAGCAGTTCTTC. It yields the protein CSARLAGGYNEQFF.

The rearrangement uses TRBV10-3 and TRBJ2-3; tentative D call: TRBD2 (5 bases). The V gene's germline CDR1 is ENHRY and CDR2 SYGVKD. This CDR3 has 19 amino acids. Trimming left V 0 bases short and J 0 bases short, with 19 bases between. CDR3 loop: CAISESGEGGPLSTDTQYF. The CDR3 nucleotides are TGTGCCATCAGTGAGTCTGGAGAAGGCGGGCCCCTAAGCACAGATACGCAGTATTTT.

The CDR3 DNA follows: TGTGCCAGCTCACACGGGGTACGGGGGGCCAACGTCCTGACTTTC. Its protein is CASSHGVRGANVLTF. The chain recombines TRBV18 with TRBJ2-6; weak D call: TRBD2 (5 bases). This CDR3 has 15 amino acids. V gave up 4 bases and J gave up 4 bases, with 11 bases separating them. The germline CDR1 and CDR2 sequences are KGHSH and LQKENI.

This clonotype appeared a few times. The rearrangement joins TRBV11-2 to TRBJ1-2; tentatively, D is TRBD1 (5 bases). The CDR3 consists of 15 residues. CDR1 is SGHAT, CDR2 FQNNGV, per germline. V was clipped by 6 bases and J by 5 bases, with 19 bases between them. The CDR3 nucleotides read TGTGCCAGCAGTTCCACCCGACAGACCCGTTATGGCTACACCTTC. It encodes CASSSTRQTRYGYTF.

The chain links TRBV11-2 to TRBJ2-3; TRBD1 agrees at 7 bases. After removal of 5 bases from V and 8 bases from J, the junction contained 7 bases not matched to a gene. Germline CDR1 and CDR2: SGHAT and FQNNGV. The CDR3 is 13 amino acids. Here the CDR3 reads CASSVDRESTQYF. Written as DNA, the CDR3 is TGTGCCAGCAGCGTCGACAGGGAGAGTACGCAGTATTTT.

This rearrangement joins TRBV25-1 to TRBJ2-5, with 9 bases matching TRBD2. Per the germline V gene, CDR1 is MGHDK and CDR2 is SYGVNS. After removal of 6 bases from V and 3 bases from J, the junction contained 5 bases not matched to a gene. CDR3 size: 14 residues. In DNA form, the CDR3 reads TGTGCCAGCAGCTACTTAGCGGGGGAAGAGACCCAGTACTTC. As protein: CASSYLAGEETQYF.

This clonotype was picked up a small number of times. The chain has TRBV11-1 and TRBJ2-5, with 10 nucleotides matching TRBD1. Germline assignment: CDR1 SGHAT and CDR2 FQDESV (reference sequence). The CDR3 is 16 residues long. J was trimmed by 2 bases and V by 4 bases; bases with no gene match: 7. The CDR3 DNA is TGTGCCAGCAGCTCCTATTGGACAGGGGGACAAGAGACCCAGTACTTC. It is translated as CASSSYWTGGQETQYF.

This clonotype appeared a few times. This sequence joins TRBV5-1 and TRBJ2-5, with TRBD1 matching over 7 bases. Losses at the gene ends were 5 bases for V and 4 bases for J; bases not matched to a gene: 2. The CDR3 has 12 residues. Per germline, CDR1 SGHRS and CDR2 YFSETQ. This chain's CDR3 is CASRKGAETQYF. CDR3 nucleotide sequence: TGCGCCAGCAGAAAGGGGGCAGAGACCCAGTACTTC.

This clonotype came up a few times. The chain has TRBV6-5 and TRBJ2-1; D gene ambiguous. Trimming removed 0 bases at V and 8 bases at J, with 8 bases between. This CDR3 has 13 residues. Germline V gives CDR1 MNHEY, CDR2 SVGAGI. The CDR3 DNA is TGTGCCAGCAGTTACTCGGGTCGAGATGAGCAGTTCTTC. Encoded protein: CASSYSGRDEQFF.

At least ten counts were recorded for this clonotype. The DNA for the CDR3 is TGTGCCATCAGTGTAGGGGCAGGGCGAGACATTCAGTACTTC. Protein sequence: CAISVGAGRDIQYF. The V gene is TRBV10-3, the J gene TRBJ2-4; tentatively, D is TRBD1 (5 bases). The germline V and J ends were trimmed by 4 bases and 8 bases, with 15 bases remaining between them. Germline CDR1 ENHRY, CDR2 SYGVKD. The CDR3 contains 14 residues.

V usage is TRBV4-1 and J usage is TRBJ1-5; 8 bases match TRBD1. The V and J ends lost 4 bases and 3 bases, in that order; junction bases with no gene match: 5. This CDR3 has 15 residues. Germline CDR1 reads MGHRA; CDR2 reads YSYEKL. The CDR3 reads CASSPWTGINQPQHF. The DNA for the CDR3 is TGCGCCAGCAGCCCGTGGACAGGGATCAATCAGCCCCAGCATTTT.

As to this clonotype: The junction differs from germline at one of its ends, possibly a read error. The V call is TRBV5-1, the J call TRBJ2-3; 8 bases map to TRBD1. The germline CDR1 and CDR2 sequences are SGHRS and YFSETQ. This CDR3 spans 17 amino acids. The CDR3 protein is CASSFLRTGSGTDTQNF. The CDR3 DNA reads as TGCGCCAGCAGCTTCCTGCGGACAGGGTCGGGCACAGATACGCAGAATTTT. The entire variable domain, with the rest obtained from reference TRBV5-1 and TRBJ2-3, is as follows: KAGVTQTPRYLIKTRGQQVTLSCSPISGHRSVSWYQQTPGQGLQFLFEYFSETQRNKGNFPGRFSGRQFSNSRSEMNVSTLELGDSALYLCASSFLRTGSGTDTQNFGPGTRLTVL.

This clonotype was seen a few times. V gene TRBV3-1 combines with J gene TRBJ2-2, with D uncertain. Trimming cost V 7 bases and J 3 bases, with 18 bases left between them. The CDR3 contains 16 residues. CDR1 is LGHDT and CDR2 is YNNKEL in the germline V gene (reference sequence). CDR3 residues: CASTPSKTADTGELFF. CDR3 DNA: TGTGCCAGCACCCCCAGTAAAACAGCCGACACCGGGGAGCTGTTTTTT.

This clonotype was observed a handful of times. V and J are TRBV12-3 or TRBV12-4 and TRBJ2-1; 12 nucleotides align to TRBD2. V lost 1 base, J lost 12 bases, and 7 bases stayed unmatched. The CDR3 loop spans 15 amino acids. The CDR3 nucleotides are TGTGCCAGCAGTTTAGATCCTAGCGGGGGGGTAACGCAGTTCTTC. It encodes CASSLDPSGGVTQFF.

The genes are TRBV7-2 and TRBJ1-5; tentative D call: TRBD1 (6 bases). The CDR3 runs 16 residues. CDR1 is SGHTA, CDR2 FQGNSA, per germline. V was clipped by 3 bases and J by 4 bases, with 16 bases between them. DNA for the CDR3: TGTGCCAGCAGCTTTTACAGGGTCGAGGGGAATCAGCCCCAGCATTTT. Translation: CASSFYRVEGNQPQHF.

This clonotype was seen a handful of times. The chain couples TRBV5-6 to TRBJ1-2, with D tentatively TRBD1 (6 bases). Trimming removed 0 bases from V and 10 bases from J, with 22 bases in between. Germline V gene data show CDR1 as SGHDT and CDR2 as YYEEEE. CDR3 length: 16 residues. The CDR3 here is CASSLADRDKVGDYTF. CDR3 in DNA: TGTGCCAGCAGCTTGGCCGACCGGGACAAAGTAGGAGACTACACCTTC.

This chain joins TRBV18 and TRBJ2-1; TRBD2 aligns across 10 bases. The germline gives CDR1 KGHSH, CDR2 LQKENI. CDR3 length: 16 amino acids. V lost 8 bases, J lost 1 base, and 8 bases stayed unmatched. DNA for the CDR3: TGTGCCAGCCGACATCTAGCGGGGGAGTCCTACAATGAGCAGTTCTTC. Residues: CASRHLAGESYNEQFF. The entire variable domain, with the rest obtained from reference TRBV18 and TRBJ2-1, is as follows: NAGVMQNPRHLVRRRGQEARLRCSPMKGHSHVYWYRQLPEEGLKFMVYLQKENIIDESGMPKERFSAEFPKEGPSILRIQQVVRGDSAAYFCASRHLAGESYNEQFFGPGTRLTVL.

The chain has TRBV5-6 and TRBJ2-7; 10 bases line up with TRBD1. The length of the CDR3 is 14 residues. V lost 1 base to trimming and J lost 6 bases; unmatched junction nucleotides: 4. CDR1 is SGHDT and CDR2 is YYEEEE in the germline V gene. CDR3 DNA: TGTGCCAGCAGCTTGCGCTGGACAGGGGGCGAGCAGTACGTC. This translates into CASSLRWTGGEQYV.

This clonotype has at least ten counts. This chain uses TRBV2 with TRBJ1-2; no clear D. V was clipped by 7 bases and J by 5 bases, with 11 bases between them. The CDR3 is 12 residues long. Germline CDR1 SNHLY, CDR2 FYNNEI. The CDR3 coding sequence is TGTGCCAGCAAGGCAGTTGATTATGGCTACACCTTC. Translated, it gives CASKAVDYGYTF.

This rearrangement joins TRBV25-1 to TRBJ1-1; D ambiguous. CDR3 length: 15 residues. Germline values: CDR1 MGHDK, CDR2 SYGVNS. The V end lost 0 bases, the J end lost 1 base, and 9 bases lay between the germline ends. CDR3 amino acids: CASSEYDKGNTEAFF. The CDR3 nucleotides read TGTGCCAGCAGTGAATATGATAAGGGGAACACTGAAGCTTTCTTT.

This clonotype was counted at least ten times. The V call is TRBV7-9, the J call TRBJ2-1; no firm D call. Trimming shortened V by 1 base and J by 0 bases, and 10 bases separated the two germline ends. Germline-derived CDR1 and CDR2 are SEHNR and FQNEAQ (reference sequence). The CDR3 length is 16 residues. The DNA for the CDR3 is TGTGCCAGCAGCTTAGGGGATCGAAGCTCCTACAATGAGCAGTTCTTC. Encoded protein: CASSLGDRSSYNEQFF.

This clonotype has a count of ten or more. The chain recombines TRBV10-3 with TRBJ2-5, with 7 bases fitting TRBD1. This CDR3 spans 13 amino acids. The germline V gene has CDR1 ENHRY and CDR2 SYGVKD. The junction had 10 bases not matched to a gene; V was cut back by 10 bases and J by 5 bases. This CDR3 is CATAEGARETQYF. In DNA form, the CDR3 reads TGTGCCACAGCAGAGGGGGCCCGGGAGACCCAGTACTTC.